This T cell receptor (beta chain) was found in a study of blood T cells in healthy people across ages. Study-wide results and caveats: For the donors, CMV status was unknown and possibly confounded expanded clonotype changes. Among T cells, TCR beta diversity per million cells dropped roughly linearly as age rose.

With respect to this clonotype: Antigen: not known.

Alongside a J-beta primer mix, a sample-barcoded 5' primer served in a second PCR lasting about 7 to 12 cycles. Researchers report that a template-switch adaptor with 12 random nucleotides tagged each cDNA molecule. TCRdb itself ran the 5' RACE reads through MiXCR, one entry per CDR3 protein. There are about 640,000 distinct CDR3 sequences in the sample; under 65% occur only once, and roughly 34% lies in the top ten. Germline CDR1 is MNHEY and CDR2 is SVGAGI. J gave up 7 bases and V 0 bases, and 6 bases lay outside the gene matches. This CDR3 comprises 16 residues. V gene TRBV6-5 combines with J gene TRBJ1-6, with 7 bases that match TRBD1. The source is a man aged 60-69 years in good health. The sequenced material came from blood. CDR3 loop: CASSYSVGTENSPLHF. The DNA for the CDR3 is TGTGCCAGCAGTTACTCGGTCGGGACAGAAAATTCACCCCTCCACTTT.